The next 10 T cell receptor beta chains were all read from a single sample in a study of blood T cells in healthy people across ages. Then a second PCR, running roughly 7 to 11 cycles, was carried out with a sample-barcoded 5' primer and a J-beta primer mix. TCRdb used MiXCR to reprocess the 5' RACE reads, holding one entry per CDR3 protein. The sample lists roughly 1,100,000 distinct CDR3 sequences; about 23% were seen once. These sequences were also reported in another study, on T cells of mothers and their children.

The sample comprised blood. These receptors were taken from a girl aged 2 to 10 in good health.

The chain is built from TRBV6-5 and TRBJ2-7, with TRBD2 identical over 10 bases. The CDR3 runs 15 residues. The J segment lost 0 bases and the V segment lost 6 bases, leaving 5 bases of the junction unmatched. Germline V gene lookup returns CDR1 MNHEY and CDR2 SVGAGI. Here the CDR3 reads CASREGLAVSYEQYF. CDR3 nucleotides: TGTGCCAGCAGAGAAGGACTAGCGGTCTCCTACGAGCAGTACTTC.

This clonotype has a handful of counts. This chain uses TRBV6-6 with TRBJ1-2; TRBD1 might be the D (6 bases). Germline loops: CDR1 MNHNY, CDR2 SVGAGI (reference sequence). This CDR3 region has 15 residues. V was pared by 2 bases and J by 7 bases, with 17 bases between. CDR3 coding DNA: TGTGCCAGCAGTTACGGGACACTACTAGACTGTGGCTACACCTTC. It is translated as CASSYGTLLDCGYTF.

This chain uses TRBV5-1 with TRBJ2-6, with D hard to call. The ends were cut back, 7 bases at V and 0 bases at J, with 11 bases in the middle. CDR3 length equals 15 residues. Germline V gene sequence: CDR1 SGHRS, CDR2 YFSETQ. The DNA for the CDR3 is TGCGCCAGCCAAGAAATCCCCTCTGGGGCCAACGTCCTGACTTTC. The encoded protein is CASQEIPSGANVLTF.

This clonotype was detected a few times. The J gene is TRBJ2-1, the V gene TRBV6-1; D not resolved. Germline lookup yields CDR1 MNHNS and CDR2 SASEGT. Trimming pared 2 bases from V and 6 bases from J, leaving 5 bases between. The CDR3 runs 12 residues. CDR3 bases: TGTGCCAGCAGTGAACAGCGCAATGAGCAGTTCTTC. Translating it yields CASSEQRNEQFF.

The chain is built from TRBV7-2 and TRBJ2-7, with 7 bases matching TRBD1. Germline CDR1 SGHTA, CDR2 FQGNSA. After removal of 5 bases from V and 0 bases from J, the junction contained 10 bases not matched to a gene. This CDR3 is built from 16 residues. The chain's CDR3 is CASSIQGQASSYEQYF. The CDR3 DNA reads as TGTGCCAGCAGCATACAAGGACAGGCCAGCTCCTACGAGCAGTACTTC. The variable domain in full, with the rest retrieved from reference TRBV7-2 and TRBJ2-7, is GAGVSQSPSNKVTEKGKDVELRCDPISGHTALYWYRQSLGQGLEFLIYFQGNSAPDKSGLPSDRFSAERTGGSVSTLTIQRTQQEDSAVYLCASSIQGQASSYEQYFGPGTRLTVT.

This clonotype was counted between two and nine times. The CDR3 loop reads CASKDPSGDTQYF. The CDR3, as DNA: TGCGCCAGCAAGGACCCTTCTGGAGATACGCAGTATTTT. The chain carries TRBV5-1 and TRBJ2-3; unclear D gene. The germline V and J ends were trimmed by 6 bases and 5 bases, with 13 bases remaining between them. This CDR3 contains 13 residues. Germline loops: CDR1 SGHRS, CDR2 YFSETQ.

This clonotype has only a few counts. The CDR3 protein is CSVGGTASDTQYF. The CDR3 DNA is TGCAGCGTTGGTGGGACAGCCAGCGATACGCAGTATTTT. The chain has TRBV29-1 and TRBJ2-3; 7 bases map to TRBD1. This CDR3 has 13 residues. Germline-derived CDR1 and CDR2 are SQVTM and ANQGSEA. The V gene end was trimmed by 4 bases and the J gene end by 6 bases; junction bases not matched to a gene: 7.

Only a few counts were recorded for this clonotype. The chain carries TRBV9 and TRBJ1-1; weak D call: TRBD1 (5 bases). V was clipped by 0 bases and J by 5 bases, with 14 bases between them. CDR3 size: 15 residues. Germline loops: CDR1 SGDLS, CDR2 YYNGEE. CDR3 amino acids: CASSVEGVGRTEAFF. CDR3 DNA: TGTGCCAGCAGCGTAGAAGGGGTCGGGAGAACTGAAGCTTTCTTT. Complete variable domain (other parts from reference TRBV9 and TRBJ1-1): DSGVTQTPKHLITATGQRVTLRCSPRSGDLSVYWYQQSLDQGLQFLIQYYNGEERAKGNILERFSAQQFPDLHSELNLSSLELGDSALYFCASSVEGVGRTEAFFGQGTRLTVV.

This clonotype was counted only a few times. This chain connects TRBV7-9 to TRBJ2-1; D gene unclear. The last part of the DNA fits TRBJ2-7 better; the J call may be wrong. Germline V gives CDR1 SEHNR, CDR2 FQNEAQ (reference sequence). The CDR3 contains 17 residues. CDR3 in amino acids: CASSLAMGLDWAYEQYF. The CDR3 DNA follows: TGTGCCAGCAGCTTAGCCATGGGCCTAGACTGGGCCTACGAGCAGTACTTC.

This clonotype turned up a few times. CDR3 sequence: CASSPQWGRPTDTQYF. Written as DNA, the CDR3 is TGCGCCAGCAGCCCACAATGGGGGCGGCCCACAGATACGCAGTATTTT. The chain carries TRBV4-3 and TRBJ2-3; perhaps TRBD1 as D (6 bases). V shed 4 bases and J shed 2 bases, with 16 bases lying between them. The germline V gene encodes CDR1 LGHNA and CDR2 YSLEER. The CDR3 is made up of 16 amino acids.